This T cell receptor (beta chain) originates from a study of blood T cell repertoires in COVID-19. Across the study: Specimens from acute and convalescent COVID-19 originated in the United States, Italy and Spain. PBMCs, B-cell-depleted T cells, or T cells provided the cDNA or gDNA that made up the material.

The CDR3 sequence is 14 residues long. The V gene's germline CDR1 is SGHNT and CDR2 YENEEA. V was pared by 5 bases and J by 4 bases, with 6 bases of the junction left unmatched. Methods used by the authors: Nucleated cell counts were estimated from reference gene primer amplification. Using immunoSEQ multiplex PCR, the repertoire was profiled, and TCRdb retains in-frame clones only, with some absent. V, J and clone size derive from that table, while D and trimming were established from the DNA sequence. The table includes some 330,000 clones, roughly 88% detected once. What was sequenced was peripheral blood. The sequence was collected from a woman between 50 and 59 years old with active or convalescent COVID-19. The chain combines TRBV11-3 with TRBJ2-3, with 7 bases matching TRBD1. The CDR3 region is CASSAHRGADTQYF. CDR3 sequence (DNA): TGTGCCAGCAGCGCTCACAGGGGTGCAGATACGCAGTATTTT.